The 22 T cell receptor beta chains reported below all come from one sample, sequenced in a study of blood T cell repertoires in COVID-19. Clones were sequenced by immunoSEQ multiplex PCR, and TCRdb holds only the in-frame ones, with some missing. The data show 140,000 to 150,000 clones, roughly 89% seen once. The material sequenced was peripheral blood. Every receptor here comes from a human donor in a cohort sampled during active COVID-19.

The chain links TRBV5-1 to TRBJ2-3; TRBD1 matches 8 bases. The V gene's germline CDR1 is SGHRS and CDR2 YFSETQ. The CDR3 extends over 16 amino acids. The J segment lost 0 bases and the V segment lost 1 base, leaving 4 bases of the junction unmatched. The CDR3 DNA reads TGCGCCAGCAGCTTGCACGGGACAGGTAGCACAGATACGCAGTATTTT. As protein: CASSLHGTGSTDTQYF. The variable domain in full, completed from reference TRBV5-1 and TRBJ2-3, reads KAGVTQTPRYLIKTRGQQVTLSCSPISGHRSVSWYQQTPGQGLQFLFEYFSETQRNKGNFPGRFSGRQFSNSRSEMNVSTLELGDSALYLCASSLHGTGSTDTQYFGPGTRLTVL.

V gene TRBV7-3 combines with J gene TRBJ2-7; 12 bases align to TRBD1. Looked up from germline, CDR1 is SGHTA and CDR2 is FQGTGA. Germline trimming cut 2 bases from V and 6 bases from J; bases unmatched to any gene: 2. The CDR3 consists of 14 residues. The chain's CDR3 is CASSLGTGGAEQYF. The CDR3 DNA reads TGTGCCAGCAGCTTAGGGACAGGGGGCGCCGAGCAGTACTTC.

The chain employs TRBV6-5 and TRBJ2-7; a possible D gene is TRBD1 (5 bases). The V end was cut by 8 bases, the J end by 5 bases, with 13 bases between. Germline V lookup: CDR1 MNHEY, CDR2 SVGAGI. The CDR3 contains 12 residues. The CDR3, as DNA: TGTGCCAGCTCGACAGTCCTGCACGAGCAGTACTTC. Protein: CASSTVLHEQYF.

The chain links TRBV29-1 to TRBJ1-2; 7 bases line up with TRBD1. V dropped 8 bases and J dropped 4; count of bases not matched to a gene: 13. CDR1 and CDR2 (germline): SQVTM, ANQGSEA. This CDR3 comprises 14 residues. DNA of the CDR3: TGCAGCTCAACCACCACAGGGGATTCCTATGGCTACACCTTC. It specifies CSSTTTGDSYGYTF.

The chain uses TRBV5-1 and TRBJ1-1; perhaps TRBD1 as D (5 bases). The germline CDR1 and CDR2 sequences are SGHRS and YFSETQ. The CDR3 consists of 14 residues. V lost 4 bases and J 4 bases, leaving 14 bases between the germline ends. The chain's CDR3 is CASSRTAQGTEAFF. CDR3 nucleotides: TGCGCCAGCAGCCGGACGGCTCAGGGCACTGAAGCTTTCTTT.

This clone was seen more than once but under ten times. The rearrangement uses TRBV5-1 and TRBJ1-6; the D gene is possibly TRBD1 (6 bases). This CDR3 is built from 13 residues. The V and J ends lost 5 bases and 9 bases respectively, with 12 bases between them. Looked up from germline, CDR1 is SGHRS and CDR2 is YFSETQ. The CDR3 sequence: CASRPTGLSPLHF. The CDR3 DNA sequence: TGCGCCAGCAGACCTACAGGGCTTTCACCCCTCCACTTT.

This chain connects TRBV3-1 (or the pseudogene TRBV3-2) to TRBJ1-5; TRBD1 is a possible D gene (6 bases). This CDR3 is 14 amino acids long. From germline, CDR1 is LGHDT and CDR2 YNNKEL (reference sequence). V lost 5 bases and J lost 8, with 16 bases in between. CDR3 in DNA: TGTGCCAGCAGCTGGGGGCAGGGTACAGAGCCCCAGCATTTT. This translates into CASSWGQGTEPQHF.

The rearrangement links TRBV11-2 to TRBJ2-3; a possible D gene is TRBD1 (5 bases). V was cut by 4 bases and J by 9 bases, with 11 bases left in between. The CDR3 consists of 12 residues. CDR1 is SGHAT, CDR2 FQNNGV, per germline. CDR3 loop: CASSSTGTTQYF. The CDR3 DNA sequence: TGTGCCAGCAGCTCCACAGGTACGACGCAGTATTTT.

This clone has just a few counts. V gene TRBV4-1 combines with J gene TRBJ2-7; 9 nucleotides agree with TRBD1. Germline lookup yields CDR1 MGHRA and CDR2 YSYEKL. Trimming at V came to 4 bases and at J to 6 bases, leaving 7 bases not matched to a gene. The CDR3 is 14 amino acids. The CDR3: CASSLDRGLIEQYF. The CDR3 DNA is TGCGCCAGCAGCCTAGACAGGGGGTTGATCGAGCAGTACTTC.

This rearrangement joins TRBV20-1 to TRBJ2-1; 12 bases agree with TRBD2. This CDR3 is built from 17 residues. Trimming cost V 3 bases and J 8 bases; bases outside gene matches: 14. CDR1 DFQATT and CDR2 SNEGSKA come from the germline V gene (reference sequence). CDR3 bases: TGCAGTGCTAGTTTCGGGTCTAGCGGGGGGGAAATGGATGAGCAGTTCTTC. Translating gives CSASFGSSGGEMDEQFF.

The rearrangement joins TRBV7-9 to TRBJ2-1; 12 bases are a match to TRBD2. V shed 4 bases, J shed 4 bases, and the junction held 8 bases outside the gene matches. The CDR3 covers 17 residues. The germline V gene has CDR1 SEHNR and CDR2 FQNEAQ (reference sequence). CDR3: CASSSPSSGGGYNEQFF. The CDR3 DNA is TGTGCCAGCAGCTCCCCTTCTAGCGGGGGGGGATACAATGAGCAGTTCTTC. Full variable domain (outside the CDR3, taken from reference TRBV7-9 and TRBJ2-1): DTGVSQNPRHKITKRGQNVTFRCDPISEHNRLYWYRQTLGQGPEFLTYFQNEAQLEKSRLLSDRFSAERPKGSFSTLEIQRTEQGDSAMYLCASSSPSSGGGYNEQFFGPGTRLTVL.

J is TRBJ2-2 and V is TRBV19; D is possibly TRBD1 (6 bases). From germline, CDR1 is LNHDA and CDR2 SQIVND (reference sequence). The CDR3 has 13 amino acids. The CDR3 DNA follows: TGTGTCGTTGAGGGGGTCGGCACCGGGGAGCTGTTTTTT. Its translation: CVVEGVGTGELFF.

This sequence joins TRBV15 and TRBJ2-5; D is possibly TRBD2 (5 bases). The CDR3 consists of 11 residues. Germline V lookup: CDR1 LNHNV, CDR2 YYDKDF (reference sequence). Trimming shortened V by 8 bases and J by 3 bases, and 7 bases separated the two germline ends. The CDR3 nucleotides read TGTGCCACCGGACTTAAAGAGACCCAGTACTTC. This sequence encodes CATGLKETQYF. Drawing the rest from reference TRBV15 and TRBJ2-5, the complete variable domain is DAMVIQNPRYQVTQFGKPVTLSCSQTLNHNVMYWYQQKSSQAPKLLFHYYDKDFNNEADTPDNFQSRRPNTSFCFLDIRSPGLGDTAMYLCATGLKETQYFGPGTRLLVL.

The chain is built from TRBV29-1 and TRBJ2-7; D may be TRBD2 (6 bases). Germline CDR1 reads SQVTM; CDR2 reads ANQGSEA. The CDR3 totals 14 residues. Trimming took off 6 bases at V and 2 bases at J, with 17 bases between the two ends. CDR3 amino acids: CSVLQGGATYEQYF. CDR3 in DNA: TGCAGCGTGCTTCAGGGAGGTGCGACCTACGAGCAGTACTTC.

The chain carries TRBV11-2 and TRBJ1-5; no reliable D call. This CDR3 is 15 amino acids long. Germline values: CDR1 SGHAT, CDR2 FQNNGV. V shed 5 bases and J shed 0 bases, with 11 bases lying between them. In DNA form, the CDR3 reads TGTGCCAGCAGCGAGGACTACTATAGCAATCAGCCCCAGCATTTT. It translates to CASSEDYYSNQPQHF.

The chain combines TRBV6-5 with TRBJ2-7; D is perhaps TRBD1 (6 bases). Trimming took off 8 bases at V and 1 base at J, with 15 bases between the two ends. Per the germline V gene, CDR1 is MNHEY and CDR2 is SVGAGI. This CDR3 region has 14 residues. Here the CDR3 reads CASLKQGRSYEQYF. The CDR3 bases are TGTGCCAGCTTGAAGCAGGGGAGATCCTACGAGCAGTACTTC.

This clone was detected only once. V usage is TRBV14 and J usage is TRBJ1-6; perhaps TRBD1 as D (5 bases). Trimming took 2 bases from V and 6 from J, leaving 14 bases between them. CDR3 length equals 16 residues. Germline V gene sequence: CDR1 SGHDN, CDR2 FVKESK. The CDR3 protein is CASSQLEGKSNSPLHF. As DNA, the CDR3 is TGTGCCAGCAGCCAATTGGAGGGGAAGAGTAATTCACCCCTCCACTTT.

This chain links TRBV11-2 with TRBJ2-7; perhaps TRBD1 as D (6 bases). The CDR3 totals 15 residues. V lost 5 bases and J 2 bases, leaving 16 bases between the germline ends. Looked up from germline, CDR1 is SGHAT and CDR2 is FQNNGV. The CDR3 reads CASSPDRTEAYEQYF. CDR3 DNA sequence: TGTGCCAGCAGCCCCGACAGGACAGAAGCCTACGAGCAGTACTTC.

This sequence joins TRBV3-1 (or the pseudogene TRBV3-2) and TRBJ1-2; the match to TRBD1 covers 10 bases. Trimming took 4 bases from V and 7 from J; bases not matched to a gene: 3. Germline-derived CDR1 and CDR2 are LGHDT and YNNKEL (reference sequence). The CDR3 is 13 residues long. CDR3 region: CASSRRDRGGYTF. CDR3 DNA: TGTGCCAGCAGCCGCCGGGACAGGGGTGGCTACACCTTC.

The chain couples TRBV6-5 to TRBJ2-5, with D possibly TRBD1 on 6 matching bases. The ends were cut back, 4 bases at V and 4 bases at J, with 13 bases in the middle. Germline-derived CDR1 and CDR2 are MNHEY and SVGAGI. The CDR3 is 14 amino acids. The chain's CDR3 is CASSSQGMGETQYF. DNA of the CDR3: TGTGCCAGCAGTTCACAGGGTATGGGAGAGACCCAGTACTTC.

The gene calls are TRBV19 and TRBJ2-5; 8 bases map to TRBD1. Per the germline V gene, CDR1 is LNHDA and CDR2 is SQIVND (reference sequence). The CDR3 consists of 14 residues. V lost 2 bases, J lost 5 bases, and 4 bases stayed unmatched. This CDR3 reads CASSISGGLETQYF. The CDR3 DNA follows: TGTGCCAGTAGTATATCAGGGGGCTTGGAGACCCAGTACTTC.

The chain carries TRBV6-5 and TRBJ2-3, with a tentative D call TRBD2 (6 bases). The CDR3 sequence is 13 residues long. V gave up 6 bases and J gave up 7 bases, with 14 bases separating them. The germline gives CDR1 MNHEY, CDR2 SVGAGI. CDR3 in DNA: TGTGCCAGCAGGCCCCCTAGCGCAAATACGCAGTATTTT. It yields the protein CASRPPSANTQYF.